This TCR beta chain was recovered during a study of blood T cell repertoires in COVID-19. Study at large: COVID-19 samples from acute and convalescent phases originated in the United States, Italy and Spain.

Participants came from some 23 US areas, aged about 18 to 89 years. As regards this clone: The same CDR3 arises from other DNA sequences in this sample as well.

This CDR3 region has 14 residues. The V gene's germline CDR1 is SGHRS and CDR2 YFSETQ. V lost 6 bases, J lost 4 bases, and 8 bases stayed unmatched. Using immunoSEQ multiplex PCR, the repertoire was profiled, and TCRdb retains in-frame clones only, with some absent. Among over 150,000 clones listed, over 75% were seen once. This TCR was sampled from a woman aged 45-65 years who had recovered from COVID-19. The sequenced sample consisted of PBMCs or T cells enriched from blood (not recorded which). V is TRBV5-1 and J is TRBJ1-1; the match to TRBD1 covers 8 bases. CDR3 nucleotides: TGCGCCAGCAACCCGACAGGGGTGGGCACTGAAGCTTTCTTT. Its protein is CASNPTGVGTEAFF.